This is a list of T cell receptor beta chains from one sample in a study of shared clonotypes between healthy human individuals. Libraries were prepared by immunoSEQ multiplex PCR; TCRdb keeps only in-frame clonotypes and omits some of them. The data contain 780,000 or so clones, about two thirds of them seen just once; the ten biggest clones take up roughly 1.8%. The sample was memory CD4+ T cells sorted from blood. Receptors were obtained from a woman aged 25 to 39 in good health. The conserved cysteine and the conserved F or W are not part of the CDR3 here. Each record gives: CDR3 length, J gene, V gene, CDR3 protein.

len: 14; j_gene: TRBJ2-1; v_gene: TRBV5-1; CDR3aa: ASSFDRREAYNEQF
len: 12; j_gene: TRBJ2-7; v_gene: TRBV2; CDR3aa: ASSTKGLGYEQY
len: 11; j_gene: TRBJ1-4; v_gene: TRBV5-6; CDR3aa: ASSVKGQEKLF
len: 13; j_gene: TRBJ2-7; v_gene: TRBV7-6; CDR3aa: ASSLNRQGGYEQY
len: 14; j_gene: TRBJ1-5; v_gene: TRBV27; CDR3aa: ASTLARDRSNQPQH
len: 13; j_gene: TRBJ1-2; v_gene: TRBV6-5; CDR3aa: AASTGNDRAHGYT
len: 17; j_gene: TRBJ2-1; v_gene: TRBV7-6; CDR3aa: ASSGAGTSGRAVRDEQF
len: 10; j_gene: TRBJ1-1; v_gene: TRBV28; CDR3aa: ASSPPNTEAF
len: 12; j_gene: TRBJ2-5; v_gene: TRBV6-5; CDR3aa: ASNSLAGQETQY
len: 15; j_gene: TRBJ2-3; v_gene: TRBV19; CDR3aa: ASSSTGAGGPGDTQY
len: 15; j_gene: TRBJ1-4; v_gene: TRBV27; CDR3aa: ASSLSVWPDQNEKLF
len: 14; j_gene: TRBJ2-2; v_gene: TRBV7-9; CDR3aa: ASSPRTSGNTGELF
len: 11; j_gene: TRBJ1-1; v_gene: TRBV11-2; CDR3aa: ASSQTRGSEAF
len: 12; j_gene: TRBJ2-3; v_gene: TRBV7-9; CDR3aa: ASSSGGTVDTQY
len: 11; j_gene: TRBJ2-7; v_gene: TRBV6-5; CDR3aa: ASSYGQTYEQY
len: 15; j_gene: TRBJ2-6; v_gene: TRBV19; CDR3aa: ATSLSTGNSGANVLT
len: 13; j_gene: TRBJ1-5; v_gene: TRBV7-6; CDR3aa: ASSLGGLSNQPQH
len: 13; j_gene: TRBJ1-5; v_gene: TRBV5-1; CDR3aa: ASSYGTEGGQPQH
len: 9; j_gene: TRBJ2-5; v_gene: TRBV6-6; CDR3aa: ASGNSETQY
len: 11; j_gene: TRBJ2-5; v_gene: TRBV7-3; CDR3aa: ASSLRELETQY
len: 14; j_gene: TRBJ2-3; v_gene: TRBV5-1; CDR3aa: ASSWAPGGALDTQY
len: 14; j_gene: TRBJ2-6; v_gene: TRBV4-1; CDR3aa: ASSQAPGVGANVLT
len: 11; j_gene: TRBJ2-2; v_gene: TRBV28; CDR3aa: AIQGTNTGELF
len: 14; j_gene: TRBJ1-3; v_gene: TRBV5-1; CDR3aa: ASSPTGGYSGNTIY
len: 11; j_gene: TRBJ1-1; v_gene: TRBV2; CDR3aa: ASRRQLNTEAF
len: 14; j_gene: TRBJ2-3; v_gene: TRBV18; CDR3aa: ASSPKGVRRTDTQY
len: 12; j_gene: TRBJ2-3; v_gene: TRBV5-1; CDR3aa: ASRTSASTDTQY
len: 13; j_gene: TRBJ1-2; v_gene: TRBV19; CDR3aa: ASSYLLPTVYGYT
len: 11; j_gene: TRBJ1-1; v_gene: TRBV29-1; CDR3aa: SVQGRMNTEAF
len: 13; j_gene: TRBJ2-2; v_gene: TRBV4-2; CDR3aa: ASSQKSVNTGELF
len: 11; j_gene: TRBJ2-7; v_gene: TRBV19; CDR3aa: ASSITGSGEQY
len: 10; j_gene: TRBJ1-2; v_gene: TRBV7-2; CDR3aa: ASTIAGYGYT
len: 12; j_gene: TRBJ1-5; v_gene: TRBV19; CDR3aa: ASSEWGGVQPQH
len: 9; j_gene: TRBJ2-1; v_gene: TRBV20-1; CDR3aa: SAPAGNEQF
len: 15; j_gene: TRBJ1-1; v_gene: TRBV15; CDR3aa: ATSRDLARGMNTEAF
len: 13; j_gene: TRBJ2-2; v_gene: TRBV6-6; CDR3aa: ASRPSAGGTGELF
len: 11; j_gene: TRBJ2-7; v_gene: TRBV28; CDR3aa: ASRLLTVGEQY
len: 13; j_gene: TRBJ2-7; v_gene: TRBV7-9; CDR3aa: ASSHPGQGGDEQY
len: 12; j_gene: TRBJ2-7; v_gene: TRBV6-5; CDR3aa: ASSRDRGGYEQY
len: 14; j_gene: TRBJ2-3; v_gene: TRBV5-1; CDR3aa: ASSLAADRHTDTQY
len: 12; j_gene: TRBJ2-2; v_gene: TRBV5-1; CDR3aa: ASRGQANTGELF
len: 8; j_gene: TRBJ2-7; v_gene: TRBV6-1; CDR3aa: ASSVYEQY
len: 12; j_gene: TRBJ2-3; v_gene: TRBV25-1; CDR3aa: ASSENLLTDTQY
len: 16; j_gene: TRBJ2-1; v_gene: TRBV11-3; CDR3aa: ASSLGLAGGVSYNEQF
len: 11; j_gene: TRBJ2-5; v_gene: TRBV5-8; CDR3aa: ASSLGQGKTQY